The rows below give T cell receptor beta chains drawn from one sample of a study of low-dose radiotherapy and immunotherapy resistance in tumors. TCRdb called the reads again in MiXCR, with one record for every CDR3 protein. Of tens of thousands of distinct CDR3 sequences listed, around 20% were seen once; the top ten hold about a tenth. The material was PBMCs, obtained after low-dose radiotherapy plus immunotherapy. The receptors shown here come from a female donor with ovarian cancer. Both conserved end residues are part of each CDR3.

v_gene: TRBV2
j_gene: TRBJ2-1
len: 17
CDR3aa: CASSPRTGTSSYNEQFF

v_gene: TRBV5-1
j_gene: TRBJ2-2
len: 13
CDR3aa: CASSSLTTGELFF

v_gene: TRBV10-1
j_gene: TRBJ2-7
len: 14
CDR3aa: CASSEGTGTYEQYF

v_gene: TRBV19
j_gene: TRBJ2-1
len: 16
CDR3aa: CACSRPGSSSYNEQFF

v_gene: TRBV4-3
j_gene: TRBJ2-7
len: 14
CDR3aa: CASSQTVLGYEQYF

v_gene: TRBV12-3/TRBV12-4
j_gene: TRBJ1-1
len: 14
CDR3aa: CASSLGGAWAEAFF

v_gene: TRBV7-3
j_gene: TRBJ2-2
len: 14
CDR3aa: CASSLAGPTGELFF

v_gene: TRBV19
j_gene: TRBJ2-1
len: 11
CDR3aa: CASSILSEQFF

v_gene: TRBV12-3/TRBV12-4
j_gene: TRBJ1-2
len: 12
CDR3aa: CASSQRQDGYTF

v_gene: TRBV29-1
j_gene: TRBJ2-1
len: 13
CDR3aa: CSVEPGGDNEQFF

v_gene: TRBV7-9
j_gene: TRBJ2-1
len: 16
CDR3aa: CASSPRRSDSYNEQFF

v_gene: TRBV4-1
j_gene: TRBJ1-5
len: 15
CDR3aa: CASSQDPGGGQPQHF

v_gene: TRBV20-1
j_gene: TRBJ2-3
len: 14
CDR3aa: CSARVAGGDNTQYF

v_gene: TRBV27
j_gene: TRBJ2-3
len: 14
CDR3aa: CASRSGRYTDTQYF

v_gene: TRBV4-2
j_gene: TRBJ1-4
len: 16
CDR3aa: CASSPGFSGQAEKLFF

v_gene: TRBV10-3
j_gene: TRBJ1-1
len: 12
CDR3aa: CAINRGQGEAFF

v_gene: TRBV5-1
j_gene: TRBJ2-1
len: 15
CDR3aa: CASSQEGNSYNEQFF

v_gene: TRBV5-6
j_gene: TRBJ2-6
len: 19
CDR3aa: CASSSFRDRGPTGANVLTF

v_gene: TRBV12-3/TRBV12-4
j_gene: TRBJ2-7
len: 13
CDR3aa: CASSLSRAGEQYF

v_gene: TRBV11-2
j_gene: TRBJ1-1
len: 12
CDR3aa: CASSLAGRKAFF

v_gene: TRBV11-2
j_gene: TRBJ2-3
len: 15
CDR3aa: CASSPQGSPMDTQYF

v_gene: TRBV10-3
j_gene: TRBJ2-3
len: 15
CDR3aa: CATINQRGAADTQYF

v_gene: TRBV11-2
j_gene: TRBJ2-7
len: 15
CDR3aa: CASSLEGGRRGEQYF

v_gene: TRBV11-2
j_gene: TRBJ2-1
len: 14
CDR3aa: CASSAAGTHNEQFF

v_gene: TRBV6-2/TRBV6-3
j_gene: TRBJ2-3
len: 13
CDR3aa: CAHRDRGEDTQYF

v_gene: TRBV18
j_gene: TRBJ1-1
len: 15
CDR3aa: CASSPRQGGETEAFF

v_gene: TRBV9
j_gene: TRBJ2-3
len: 14
CDR3aa: CASSVRTFTDTQYF

v_gene: TRBV19
j_gene: TRBJ1-2
len: 13
CDR3aa: CASQALGKGTASF

v_gene: TRBV5-1
j_gene: TRBJ1-2
len: 13
CDR3aa: CASSGTGRGGYTF

v_gene: TRBV5-3
j_gene: TRBJ2-3
len: 16
CDR3aa: CASSTTRGAGTDTQYF

v_gene: TRBV29-1
j_gene: TRBJ2-7
len: 13
CDR3aa: CSVVIGMGGEQYF

v_gene: TRBV28
j_gene: TRBJ2-1
len: 14
CDR3aa: CASTRGQGYNEQFF

v_gene: TRBV29-1
j_gene: TRBJ2-6
len: 13
CDR3aa: CSTKAPGANVLTF

v_gene: TRBV2
j_gene: TRBJ1-2
len: 13
CDR3aa: CASTGQEDYGYTF

v_gene: TRBV10-3
j_gene: TRBJ2-1
len: 15
CDR3aa: CAISVESGVRHEQFF

v_gene: TRBV28
j_gene: TRBJ2-3
len: 15
CDR3aa: CASRELAESTDTQYF

v_gene: TRBV28
j_gene: TRBJ1-2
len: 17
CDR3aa: CASSLTGQGLRNYGYTF

v_gene: TRBV10-3
j_gene: TRBJ1-5
len: 14
CDR3aa: CAISAQGPNQPQHF

v_gene: TRBV30
j_gene: TRBJ1-5
len: 15
CDR3aa: CAWSVRDRFNQPQHF

v_gene: TRBV29-1
j_gene: TRBJ2-7
len: 13
CDR3aa: CSVATSGAYEQYF

v_gene: TRBV27
j_gene: TRBJ1-5
len: 15
CDR3aa: CASSVTGNGNQPQHF

v_gene: TRBV19
j_gene: TRBJ2-1
len: 12
CDR3aa: CASSAQGTRQFF

v_gene: TRBV3-1
j_gene: TRBJ2-5
len: 14
CDR3aa: CASSLDRGGETQYF

v_gene: TRBV11-2
j_gene: TRBJ2-3
len: 17
CDR3aa: CASSLGRQRGEVDTQYF

v_gene: TRBV14
j_gene: TRBJ1-1
len: 17
CDR3aa: CASSQEFHGQINTEAFF

v_gene: TRBV20-1
j_gene: TRBJ2-3
len: 15
CDR3aa: CSATPGQGSTDTQYF

v_gene: TRBV5-1
j_gene: TRBJ2-2
len: 13
CDR3aa: CASSLRDTGELFF

v_gene: TRBV29-1
j_gene: TRBJ2-5
len: 11
CDR3aa: CSVDTQETQYF

v_gene: TRBV29-1
j_gene: TRBJ2-2
len: 11
CDR3aa: CSVEEAGELFF

v_gene: TRBV3-1
j_gene: TRBJ2-7
len: 14
CDR3aa: CASSQGASGGETYF

v_gene: TRBV27
j_gene: TRBJ2-6
len: 18
CDR3aa: CASSTTGTGFSGANVLTF

v_gene: TRBV10-3
j_gene: TRBJ1-2
len: 15
CDR3aa: CATNQARGSSYGYTF

v_gene: TRBV27
j_gene: TRBJ2-3
len: 15
CDR3aa: CASSNDRGSTDTQYF

v_gene: TRBV15
j_gene: TRBJ2-7
len: 15
CDR3aa: CATSRGDISSYEQYF